This is a list of T cell receptor beta chains from one sample in a study of T cell changes during pregnancy in multiple sclerosis. Only in-frame clones appear in the TCRdb table, and some are missing; sequencing was by immunoSEQ multiplex PCR. Among fewer than 40,000 clones listed, 80% to 95% were seen once. The sequencing here drew on CD4+ T cells from peripheral blood mononuclear cells, taken after pregnancy. These receptor sequences come from a female donor in good health, enrolled as a control in a pregnancy study. Each CDR3 is given with its conserved first and last residue. Fields, in order: D gene, J gene, V gene, clone size, CDR3 protein, CDR3 DNA. The D gene is left open where the match is weak. Not all rows give a size; the values are once, few, many and, for expanded clones, a class.

NA | TRBJ1-5 | TRBV30 | NA | CAWSVDWGGQPQHF | TGTGCCTGGAGTGTAGATTGGGGGGGCCAGCCCCAGCATTTT
NA | TRBJ1-2 | TRBV4-1 | few | CASSQEGLPHGYTF | TGCGCCAGCAGCCAAGAGGGCCTTCCCCATGGCTACACCTTC
NA | TRBJ2-5 | TRBV7-8 | NA | CASSLRDGAETQYF | TGTGCCAGCAGCTTACGAGATGGAGCGGAGACCCAGTACTTC
NA | TRBJ1-1 | TRBV11-3 | NA | CASSSPGVNTEAFF | TGTGCCAGCAGCTCCCCGGGGGTGAACACTGAAGCTTTCTTT
TRBD2 | TRBJ2-1 | TRBV5-1 | NA | CASSPGTSGNINEQFF | TGCGCCAGCAGCCCAGGGACTAGCGGGAACATAAATGAGCAGTTCTTC
NA | TRBJ1-1 | TRBV6-6 | NA | CASSYVVAEAFF | TGTGCCAGCAGTTATGTAGTAGCTGAAGCTTTCTTT
NA | TRBJ2-1 | TRBV27 | NA | CASSLFAGNEQFF | TGTGCCAGCAGTTTATTCGCGGGGAATGAGCAGTTCTTC
NA | TRBJ1-2 | TRBV12-2 | NA | CASRLATRRGYTF | TGTGCAAGTCGCTTAGCTACGCGGCGTGGCTACACCTTC
NA | TRBJ1-2 | TRBV7-9 | NA | CASSSWTAYGYTF | TGTGCCAGCAGCTCATGGACAGCGTATGGCTACACCTTC
TRBD1 | TRBJ1-4 | TRBV6-1 | NA | CASRHTGGGGEKLFF | TGTGCCAGCAGACATACAGGGGGCGGGGGGGAAAAACTGTTTTTT
TRBD2 | TRBJ2-1 | TRBV11-2 | NA | CASSKGLAGGLEQFF | TGTGCCAGCAGTAAGGGACTAGCGGGGGGACTCGAGCAGTTCTTC
NA | TRBJ2-5 | TRBV21-1 | NA | CASSKVVGGEQETQYF | TGTGCCAGCAGCAAAGTGGTTGGAGGAGAGCAAGAGACCCAGTACTTC
NA | TRBJ2-5 | TRBV18 | NA | CASSLFRGETQYF | TGTGCCAGCTCACTATTTCGGGGAGAGACCCAGTACTTC
TRBD1 | TRBJ1-3 | TRBV19 | NA | CASSIDRVGNTIYF | TGTGCCAGTAGTATCGACAGGGTTGGAAACACCATATATTTT
NA | TRBJ2-5 | TRBV27 | NA | CASSPLGTIQETQYF | TGTGCCAGCAGTCCCCTCGGGACAATCCAAGAGACCCAGTACTTC
NA | TRBJ1-2 | TRBV10-2 | NA | CASTIGGGNYGYTF | TGCGCCAGCACTATCGGGGGGGGCAACTATGGCTACACCTTC
NA | TRBJ1-2 | TRBV6-5 | NA | CASSSPTANYGYTF | TGTGCCAGCAGTTCCCCGACAGCTAACTATGGCTACACCTTC
TRBD1 | TRBJ1-2 | TRBV7-8 | NA | CASSQPGQGAKGDGYTF | TGTGCCAGCAGCCAACCGGGACAGGGGGCAAAAGGGGATGGCTACACCTTC
NA | TRBJ1-1 | TRBV19 | NA | CASKAGLNTEAFF | TGTGCCAGTAAAGCAGGTTTGAACACTGAAGCTTTCTTT
TRBD2 | TRBJ2-5 | TRBV5-1 | NA | CASSLRGGSQETQYF | TGCGCCAGCAGCTTGCGGGGAGGGTCCCAAGAGACCCAGTACTTC
NA | TRBJ1-2 | TRBV5-6 | once | CASSDVPYGGYTF | TGTGCCAGCAGCGACGTGCCTTACGGGGGCTACACCTTC
NA | TRBJ2-5 | TRBV6-6 | NA | CASSPDRKETQYF | TGTGCCAGCAGTCCCGACAGAAAAGAGACCCAGTACTTC